This TCR beta chain was identified in a study of shared clonotypes between healthy human individuals. Comment on this clone: The antigen is unknown.

Findings and limits, study-wide: A small donor pool kept down the genetic and exposure-history diversity that was represented.

Produced via immunoSEQ multiplex PCR; TCRdb's table is partial and in-frame only. This sample has around 2.5 million clones; over 85% occur once, and the top ten carry about 0.38%. The CDR3 runs 15 residues. V dropped 7 bases and J dropped 9; count of bases not matched to a gene: 14. CDR1 is ENHRY, CDR2 SYGVKD, per germline. The sequencing input was naive CD4+ T cells from PBMCs. Subset of the sample: CD45RA+ positively selected. The chain combines TRBV10-3 with TRBJ2-1, with 8 bases lining up with TRBD2. This sequence was found in a man younger than 35 in good health. Some clones in this sample may be carry-over from other donors' samples. The CDR3 here is CAITGSGGPGSEQFF. In nucleotides, the CDR3 is TGTGCCATCACCGGCTCGGGAGGGCCCGGAAGTGAGCAGTTCTTC.